This TCR beta chain was obtained from a study of a mutant IDH1 vaccine in newly diagnosed glioma. Study context: Receipt of radiotherapy, temozolomide, or both preceded the study, and most received both.

TCRdb keeps only in-frame clones here, not all; method: immunoSEQ multiplex PCR. The sample lists around 29,000 clones; less than 90% were seen once. Time point of the sample: week 23, last vaccination. The content of each vaccine dose was 300 ug of mutant IDH1 20-mer peptide, and topical imiquimod accompanied it. As for this clone: What it binds is unknown.

Germline V gene data show CDR1 as SGHTA and CDR2 as FQGNSA. CDR3 length: 18 residues. The junction had 13 bases not matched to a gene; V was cut back by 5 bases and J by 1 base. The starting material was PBMCs, obtained from a glioma patient whose treatment included an IDH1 peptide vaccine. This sequence originates from a woman aged 18-30 years with glioma. The chain joins TRBV7-2 to TRBJ1-1, with TRBD1 matching 10 bases. CDR3 residues: CASSPPYGTGVRNTEAFF. CDR3 bases: TGTGCCAGCAGCCCGCCGTACGGGACAGGGGTACGGAACACTGAAGCTTTCTTT.